Listed below are T cell receptor beta chains from one sample, sequenced in a study of shared clonotypes between healthy human individuals. Generated by immunoSEQ multiplex PCR, the TCRdb table keeps only in-frame clones and is missing some. The sample consists of over a million clones, roughly 96% of them appearing once. The sequenced material came from naive CD4+ T cells sorted from blood. The receptors were sampled from a young man in good health. Each CDR3 is given with its conserved first and last residue. A D gene is named only where the DNA matches it firmly. Where a row states a size, it is once, few, many or the class of an expanded clone; other rows omit it.

J,V,size,D,CDR3,DNA
TRBJ2-7,TRBV13,once,.,CASSLARYEQYF,TGTGCCAGCAGCTTGGCGCGATACGAGCAGTACTTC
TRBJ1-4,TRBV5-8,.,.,CASSLSGQFNEKLFF,TGTGCCAGCAGCTTGAGTGGACAGTTTAATGAAAAACTGTTTTTT
TRBJ2-5,TRBV5-1,.,.,CASSLAPGQETQYF,TGCGCCAGCAGCTTGGCCCCCGGCCAAGAGACCCAGTACTTC
TRBJ2-3,TRBV5-1,few,.,CASSLGGGTDTQYF,TGCGCCAGCAGCTTGGGTGGGGGCACAGATACGCAGTATTTT
TRBJ2-5,TRBV5-1,.,.,CASSYGLTQETQYF,TGCGCCAGCAGCTACGGACTGACTCAAGAGACCCAGTACTTC
TRBJ2-5,TRBV9,once,.,CASSRSPSPEETQYF,TGTGCCAGCAGCAGAAGCCCAAGCCCGGAAGAGACCCAGTACTTC
TRBJ2-1,TRBV28,.,.,CASLQRASGDNEQFF,TGTGCCAGCTTACAGAGGGCCTCGGGGGACAATGAGCAGTTCTTC
TRBJ1-1,TRBV18,.,.,CASSPLGGTEAFF,TGTGCCAGCTCACCACTGGGCGGCACTGAAGCTTTCTTT
TRBJ2-2,TRBV6-1,.,TRBD1,CARKGQGAGGELFF,TGTGCCAGGAAGGGACAGGGGGCGGGCGGGGAGCTGTTTTTT
TRBJ1-1,TRBV7-2,.,.,CASSLRRNLNTEAFF,TGTGCCAGCAGCTTGAGGCGGAACCTGAACACTGAAGCTTTCTTT
TRBJ1-2,TRBV18,.,TRBD1,CASSPLSRGTGYGYTF,TGTGCCAGCTCCCCCTTATCTAGGGGGACAGGCTATGGCTACACCTTC
TRBJ2-1,TRBV29-1,.,.,CSSRDYNEQFF,TGCAGCAGCCGGGACTACAATGAGCAGTTCTTC
TRBJ1-3,TRBV7-9,.,.,CASSRQATAGNTIYF,TGTGCCAGCAGCCGACAGGCAACAGCTGGAAACACCATATATTTT
TRBJ2-5,TRBV5-5,.,TRBD1,CASSSYRGYQETQYF,TGTGCCAGCAGCTCGTACAGGGGGTACCAAGAGACCCAGTACTTC
TRBJ1-3,TRBV6-6,.,.,CASSRRSGNTIYF,TGTGCCAGCAGTAGACGGAGTGGAAACACCATATATTTT
TRBJ2-2,TRBV7-7,.,.,CASSPDGANTGELFF,TGTGCTAGCAGCCCCGACGGGGCGAACACCGGGGAGCTGTTTTTT
TRBJ1-2,TRBV25-1,.,.,CASSRGAGVLDYGYTF,TGTGCCAGCAGTAGGGGCGCAGGGGTGTTAGACTATGGCTACACCTTC
TRBJ1-5,TRBV10-2,.,TRBD1,CASSSTGTGDQPQHF,TGCGCCAGCAGTTCGACCGGGACAGGGGATCAGCCCCAGCATTTT
TRBJ1-1,TRBV5-1,.,.,CASSLEVREDTEAFF,TGCGCCAGCAGCTTGGAGGTCAGGGAGGACACTGAAGCTTTCTTT
TRBJ2-7,TRBV7-9,.,TRBD2,CASSARGLADNYEQYF,TGTGCCAGCAGCGCGAGGGGACTAGCCGACAACTACGAGCAGTACTTC
TRBJ2-7,TRBV5-4,.,TRBD2,CASSFLLAGAGEQYF,TGTGCCAGCAGCTTTTTACTAGCGGGAGCGGGTGAGCAGTACTTC
TRBJ2-5,TRBV6-5,.,.,CASSYSGSQETQYF,TGTGCCAGCAGTTATTCCGGGAGTCAAGAGACCCAGTACTTC
TRBJ1-5,TRBV20-1,.,.,CSARGRQPQHF,TGCAGTGCTAGAGGCAGACAGCCCCAGCATTTT
TRBJ1-4,TRBV5-8,.,.,CASTLFTGITNEKLFF,TGTGCCAGCACCCTTTTTACAGGGATAACTAATGAAAAACTGTTTTTT
TRBJ1-5,TRBV27,.,.,CASSPFSEGNQPQHF,TGTGCCAGCAGTCCCTTTTCGGAGGGCAATCAGCCCCAGCATTTT
TRBJ1-5,TRBV7-2,.,.,CASSLRVSNQPQHF,TGTGCCAGCAGCTTGAGGGTTTCCAATCAGCCCCAGCATTTT
TRBJ2-6,TRBV5-6,.,TRBD1,CASSWQGALGANVLTF,TGTGCCAGCAGTTGGCAGGGGGCGCTTGGGGCCAACGTCCTGACTTTC
TRBJ2-3,TRBV5-4,.,TRBD2,CASSSGPTSGSGTDTQYF,TGTGCCAGCAGCTCCGGGCCAACTAGCGGGAGTGGCACAGATACGCAGTATTTT
TRBJ2-2,TRBV6-1,.,.,CASSEVGDSPGELFF,TGTGCCAGCAGTGAAGTTGGTGACAGTCCCGGGGAGCTGTTTTTT
TRBJ1-4,TRBV28,.,.,CASSGTTTNEKLFF,TGTGCCAGCAGTGGGACGACAACTAATGAAAAACTGTTTTTT
TRBJ2-1,TRBV28,.,.,CASRPGAAYNEQFF,TGTGCCAGCAGACCGGGGGCAGCGTACAATGAGCAGTTCTTC
TRBJ1-5,TRBV28,.,.,CASGEGGRENQPQHF,TGTGCCAGCGGAGAGGGAGGGCGAGAGAATCAGCCCCAGCATTTT
TRBJ2-1,TRBV2,.,.,CASSEAYRDNEQFF,TGTGCCAGCAGTGAAGCTTATCGGGACAATGAGCAGTTCTTC
TRBJ2-7,TRBV11-2,once,TRBD1,CASSLRGTDSYEQYF,TGTGCCAGCAGCTTAAGGGGGACAGATTCCTACGAGCAGTACTTC
TRBJ2-4,TRBV10-2,few,.,CASSEEAFQYF,TGCGCCAGCAGTGAGGAGGCCTTTCAGTACTTC
TRBJ2-7,TRBV28,once,TRBD1,CASRTPGDRAYEQYF,TGTGCCAGCAGAACGCCGGGGGACAGGGCCTACGAGCAGTACTTC
TRBJ1-2,TRBV28,.,.,CASSPVGGGYTF,TGTGCCAGCAGCCCCGTAGGGGGTGGCTACACCTTC
TRBJ2-5,TRBV28,.,.,CASTPGQLLTQYF,TGTGCCAGCACCCCAGGACAGCTGTTGACCCAGTACTTC
TRBJ2-7,TRBV18,.,.,CASSPRGEQYF,TGTGCCAGCTCCCCTCGAGGCGAGCAGTACTTC
TRBJ2-7,TRBV28,.,.,CASSLPGFGKFVDYEQYF,TGTGCCAGCAGTTTACCCGGTTTTGGGAAATTCGTCGATTACGAGCAGTACTTC
TRBJ2-3,TRBV10-3,.,.,CAISESLRDSDTQYF,TGTGCCATCAGTGAGTCTTTAAGGGATTCAGATACGCAGTATTTT
TRBJ1-1,TRBV5-5,.,TRBD1,CASSLRDRGSEAFF,TGTGCCAGCAGTCTCCGGGACAGGGGTTCAGAAGCTTTCTTT